This entry features one T cell receptor beta chain sequence. Its target is unknown. The CDR3 end falls 3 residues outside the read, so it is completed with the germline J gene. Here immunoSEQ multiplex PCR was the method, and the copy in TCRdb shows in-frame clones only, minus some. Its clone listing holds more than 30,000 clones. V was shortened by 3 bases and J by 2 bases, with 20 bases between the two germline ends. The CDR3 contains 18 residues. The germline gives CDR1 SNHLY, CDR2 FYNNEI. This record comes from a study of T cells in women clearing cervical HPV infection. Study context: Cases: HPV16-related CIN3 or worse on histology, a couple of invasive cancers. Controls were women whose single incident HPV16 infection cleared within 12 months without precancer or cancer. Controls gave blood once infection was undetectable; cases at lesion identification.

Points from the study as a whole: CIN3+ cases had significantly higher TCR repertoire richness than controls, but evenness did not differ.

The rearrangement links TRBV2 to TRBJ1-5, with D tentatively TRBD1 (5 bases). The receptor was isolated from a woman between 18 and 69 years old with a cervical HPV16 infection that either progressed to CIN3+ or cleared (not recorded which). Material for sequencing was blood buffy coat. Incomplete CDR3 DNA: TGTGCCAGCAGTGACGGGGGGGGACCCAGGGCTGGCAATCAGCCC. This sequence encodes CASSDGGGPRAGNQP. The full CDR3 protein is CASSDGGGPRAGNQPQHF.